This T cell receptor (beta chain) comes out of a study of OX40 agonist ivuxolimab in advanced cancers. For the study at large: Clinicians treated patients with ivuxolimab, an agonistic anti-OX40 (CD134) antibody. Patients were approximately 80% male with ages about 23 to 90, mean 60.

As to this clone: Its specificity is unknown.

The CDR3 consists of 17 residues. CDR1 SGHTA and CDR2 FQGNSA come from the germline V gene. Trimming shortened V by 5 bases and J by 0 bases, and 17 bases separated the two germline ends. The protocol was immunoSEQ multiplex PCR, while the TCRdb copy is restricted to in-frame clones and leaves out a portion. The sample includes 98,000 or so clones, nearly 90% of them seen just once. General study points: Clonal expansion was among the lowest in partial responders at 0.1-3.0 mg/kg, especially CD8+.

The TCR comes from an adult with an advanced solid tumor such as melanoma, head and neck, liver or kidney cancer. V usage is TRBV7-2 and J usage is TRBJ2-1; D is unresolved. Sequences were derived from CD4+ or CD8+ T cells sorted from blood, sampled in a trial of the OX40 agonist ivuxolimab. The CDR3 region has the DNA TGTGCCAGCAGCCCCACCGGTAGTCTAGGCTCCTACAATGAGCAGTTCTTC. Its protein product is CASSPTGSLGSYNEQFF.